This T cell receptor (beta chain) was identified in a study of T cells after yellow fever vaccination. TCRdb independently ran MiXCR on the 5' RACE reads; one entry per CDR3 protein. The sample holds 500,000 to 650,000 distinct CDR3 sequences, roughly 14% seen once. Germline V CDR1 and CDR2: DFQATT, SNEGSKA (reference sequence). V lost 3 bases, J lost 5 bases, and 8 bases lay in between. The CDR3 sequence is 12 residues long. V is TRBV20-1 and J is TRBJ2-1; D is ambiguous. The sequence came from a man aged 25-45 years who received the YFV17D yellow fever vaccine. The sample was PBMCs, taken on the day of the yellow fever booster vaccination. The CDR3 nucleotides read TGCAGTGCTAGTCGTACCGACAATGAGCAGTTCTTC. It specifies CSASRTDNEQFF.